This T cell receptor (beta chain) was identified during a study of blood T cell repertoires in COVID-19. About the study: From T cells, B-cell-depleted T cells, or PBMCs came the material, which was cDNA or gDNA.

Data came from immunoSEQ multiplex PCR; TCRdb stores just in-frame clones and leaves some out. This table has 280,000 or so clones, about 83% appearing once. Individuals aged 18 to 89 years were recruited from roughly 23 US areas. The clonotype comes from a woman aged 40 to 55 who had recovered from COVID-19. Sequenced material: PBMCs or T cells enriched from blood (not recorded which).

The CDR3 DNA reads as TGTGCCAGCAGGGGGCCGGGGGCAGATACGCAGTATTTT. Its translation: CASRGPGADTQYF. The chain employs TRBV7-9 and TRBJ2-3; TRBD2 is a possible D gene (6 bases). The V end lost 6 bases, the J end lost 4 bases, and 11 bases lay between the germline ends. From germline, CDR1 is SEHNR and CDR2 FQNEAQ (reference sequence). CDR3 length: 13 residues.